A single sample is the source of the 13 T cell receptor beta chains below, sequenced in a study of blood T cell repertoires in COVID-19. TCRdb's table, derived via immunoSEQ multiplex PCR, lists solely in-frame clones and lacks some. The sample yields tens of thousands of clones, about 86% seen once. Material: peripheral blood. Receptors originate from a man aged 45 to 65 with active COVID-19.

The genes are TRBV7-3 and TRBJ2-7; no firm D call. The CDR3 spans 13 residues. Germline V gene data show CDR1 as SGHTA and CDR2 as FQGTGA. With 5 bases removed from V and 6 bases from J, the gap between germline ends came to 14 bases. CDR3 amino acids: CASSDRPGREQYF. CDR3 coding DNA: TGTGCCAGCAGCGATAGGCCGGGTCGCGAGCAGTACTTC.

The chain couples TRBV6-1 to TRBJ1-2; 7 nucleotides agree with TRBD1. Looked up from germline, CDR1 is MNHNS and CDR2 is SASEGT. J lost 8 bases, V lost 2 bases, and 8 bases had no gene match. CDR3 length equals 14 residues. CDR3 in amino acids: CASSETGEQGGYTF. The DNA for the CDR3 is TGTGCCAGCAGTGAAACAGGGGAACAAGGGGGCTACACCTTC.

The chain joins TRBV6-5 to TRBJ1-5; possible D gene TRBD1, 6 bases. In germline, CDR1 is MNHEY, CDR2 SVGAGI. Trimming pared 7 bases from V and 6 bases from J, leaving 13 bases between. This CDR3 comprises 13 residues. As DNA, the CDR3 is TGTGCCAGCAAAACAGGGTCTGGTCAGCCCCAGCATTTT. Its protein product is CASKTGSGQPQHF.

In the case of this clone: Distinct nucleotide sequences in the sample also encode this CDR3. This chain uses TRBV6-5 with TRBJ1-2, with D possibly matching TRBD1 (5 bases). CDR3 length: 14 amino acids. Trimming removed 2 bases from V and 7 bases from J, with 14 bases in between. Germline CDR1 and CDR2: MNHEY and SVGAGI. The CDR3 DNA reads as TGTGCCAGCAGTTACACCGGGCAGGGTGCTGGCTACACCTTC. Translation gives CASSYTGQGAGYTF.

The rearrangement joins TRBV2 to TRBJ2-7, with 11 bases lining up with TRBD1. CDR1 is SNHLY, CDR2 FYNNEI, per germline. The CDR3 loop spans 14 amino acids. Germline trimming cut 5 bases from V and 4 bases from J; bases unmatched to any gene: 4. The CDR3 reads CASSLGTGGYEQYV. The CDR3 coding sequence is TGTGCCAGCAGTTTGGGGACAGGGGGATACGAGCAGTACGTC.

As concerns this clone: One end of the junction fails to match germline, which may point to a read error. The V gene is TRBV6-5, the J gene TRBJ1-3; TRBD1 might be the D (5 bases). From germline, CDR1 is MNHEY and CDR2 SVGAGI. The CDR3 is made up of 13 amino acids. Here the CDR3 reads CASSQNTGTTIYF. CDR3 in DNA: TGTGCCAGCAGTCAAAACACAGGAACCACCATATATTTT.

V gene TRBV7-9 combines with J gene TRBJ1-4; 11 bases are shared with TRBD1. Trimming took 3 bases from V and 7 from J; bases not matched to a gene: 7. CDR1 and CDR2 from the germline V gene are SEHNR and FQNEAQ (reference sequence). The CDR3 sequence is 16 residues long. The CDR3 DNA follows: TGTGCCAGCAGCTTGGGACAGGGGGACTGGGGTGAAAAACTGTTTTTT. It translates to CASSLGQGDWGEKLFF.

This sequence joins TRBV18 and TRBJ1-4; 7 nucleotides align to TRBD1. V was pared by 7 bases and J by 4 bases, with 9 bases of the junction left unmatched. Germline assignment: CDR1 KGHSH and CDR2 LQKENI. This CDR3 is 15 amino acids long. CDR3 sequence (DNA): TGTGCCAGCTACTCCTCAGGGGGGAGTAATGAAAAACTGTTTTTT. Translation gives CASYSSGGSNEKLFF.

This chain uses TRBV5-1 with TRBJ1-2; tentatively, D is TRBD1 (6 bases). The CDR3 has 13 amino acids. V lost 6 bases to trimming and J lost 4 bases, with 13 bases between them. The V gene's germline CDR1 is SGHRS and CDR2 YFSETQ. CDR3: CASTQGSGYGYTF. The CDR3 DNA sequence: TGCGCCAGCACACAGGGTTCTGGCTATGGCTACACCTTC.

This clone was detected only once. At one end the junction does not follow the germline gene, possibly because of a read error. The rearrangement uses TRBV7-9 and TRBJ1-1, with D hard to call. The CDR3 extends over 14 amino acids. Per germline, CDR1 SEHNR and CDR2 FQNEAQ (reference sequence). This CDR3 reads CASNLGQANTEAFF. The CDR3 DNA is TGTGCCAGCAACTTAGGGCAGGCGAACACTGAAGCTTTCTTT.

The chain links TRBV6-5 to TRBJ2-3, with a tentative D call TRBD1 (6 bases). Trimming took off 7 bases at V and 3 bases at J, with 11 bases between the two ends. The CDR3 covers 13 residues. Germline lookup yields CDR1 MNHEY and CDR2 SVGAGI. In nucleotides, the CDR3 is TGTGCCAGCAAGGTGGGGACAACAGATACGCAGTATTTT. It encodes CASKVGTTDTQYF.

The chain is built from TRBV29-1 and TRBJ2-1; D gene ambiguous. V was shortened by 3 bases and J by 4 bases, with 13 bases between the two germline ends. This CDR3 region has 14 residues. Germline CDR1 reads SQVTM; CDR2 reads ANQGSEA. For the CDR3, the DNA is TGCAGCGTTGATGACTGGCGGAGATACAATGAGCAGTTCTTC. This sequence encodes CSVDDWRRYNEQFF.

The chain is built from TRBV2 and TRBJ1-6, with 9 bases matching TRBD1. The germline CDR1 and CDR2 sequences are SNHLY and FYNNEI. The length of the CDR3 is 14 residues. Germline trimming cut 8 bases from V and 9 bases from J; bases unmatched to any gene: 8. CDR3 in amino acids: CASGGRQGGSPLHF. CDR3 DNA: TGTGCCAGCGGAGGCCGACAGGGGGGTTCACCCCTCCACTTT.